The clone carrying this T cell receptor (beta chain) was seen a single time. The repertoire was sequenced with immunoSEQ multiplex PCR; TCRdb's copy has only in-frame clones and lacks some. This sample carries just under 80,000 clones, around nine tenths of them seen once, and the ten largest clones take about 1.9%. Germline V lookup: CDR1 LGHNA, CDR2 YSLEER. After removal of 4 bases from V and 8 bases from J, the junction contained 6 bases not matched to a gene. This CDR3 contains 14 residues. The data were obtained in a study of control samples from healthy donors and cancer patients. The V call is TRBV4-3, the J call TRBJ2-1, with TRBD2 matching 9 bases. The TCR sequence derives from a woman aged 55-69 years with head and neck cancer. Material for sequencing was PBMCs. CDR3 loop: CASSRGLATHEQFF. CDR3 DNA sequence: TGCGCCAGCAGCCGTGGACTAGCGACTCATGAGCAGTTCTTC.